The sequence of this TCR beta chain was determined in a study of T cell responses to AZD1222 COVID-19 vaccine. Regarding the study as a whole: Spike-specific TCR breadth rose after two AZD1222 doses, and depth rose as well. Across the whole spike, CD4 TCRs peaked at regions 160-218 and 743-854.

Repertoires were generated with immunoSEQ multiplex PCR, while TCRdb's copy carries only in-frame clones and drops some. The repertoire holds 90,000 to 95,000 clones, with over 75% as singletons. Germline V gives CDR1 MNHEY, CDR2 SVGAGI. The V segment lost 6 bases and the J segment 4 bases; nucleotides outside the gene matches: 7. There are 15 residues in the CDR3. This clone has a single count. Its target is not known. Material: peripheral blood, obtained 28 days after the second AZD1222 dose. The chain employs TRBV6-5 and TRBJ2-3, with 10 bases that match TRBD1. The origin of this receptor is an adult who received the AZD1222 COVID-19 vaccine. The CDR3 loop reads CASSKTGGRADTQYF. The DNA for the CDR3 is TGTGCCAGCAGCAAGACAGGGGGCAGGGCAGATACGCAGTATTTT.